The 23 T cell receptor beta chains below come from one sample, sequenced in a study of T-cell reconstitution after alpha-beta-depleted transplantation in children. TCRbeta library preparation incorporated unique molecular identifiers. TCRdb recomputed calls from the PCR reads with MiXCR, one row per CDR3 protein. The sample includes fewer than 450,000 distinct CDR3 sequences, 15% to 20% seen only once; the top ten take roughly 41%. Sequencing was performed on PBMCs, mostly from graft donor cells, taken 360 days after TCRalphabeta/CD19-depleted stem cell transplant. These receptors originate from a male patient between 2 and 9 years old who had a stem cell transplant for acute lymphoblastic leukemia, so the T cells may come from the graft donor.

Details on this clonotype: An end of the junction differs from the germline gene, which may be a read error. The rearrangement uses TRBV20-1 and TRBJ2-5; 7 bases agree with TRBD2. The CDR3 spans 14 residues. The germline V gene has CDR1 DFQATT and CDR2 SNEGSKA (reference sequence). The DNA of the CDR3 is TGCAGTGCTAGACGGCGGGAGCTGAGGGAGACCCGGTACTTC. Protein product: CSARRRELRETRYF.

The chain uses TRBV12-3 or TRBV12-4 and TRBJ2-7, with D possibly matching TRBD2 (6 bases). Trimming left V 6 bases short and J 3 bases short, with 15 bases between. The CDR3 sequence is 14 residues long. Here the CDR3 DNA reads TGTGCCAGCAGCCCCGGGACTCGAGGCTACGAGCAGTACTTC. Its protein is CASSPGTRGYEQYF.

The chain links TRBV7-9 to TRBJ1-2; D is undetermined. V dropped 1 base and J dropped 2 bases, with 2 bases sitting between them. Germline assignment: CDR1 SEHNR and CDR2 FQNEAQ (reference sequence). The CDR3 contains 12 residues. CDR3 bases: TGTGCCAGCAGCTTAGAGAACTATGGCTACACCTTC. This sequence encodes CASSLENYGYTF.

This clonotype was observed many times. The rearrangement joins TRBV11-2 to TRBJ1-1; the match to TRBD1 covers 8 bases. The junction had 9 bases not matched to a gene; V was cut back by 5 bases and J by 1 base. This CDR3 contains 16 residues. The germline gives CDR1 SGHAT, CDR2 FQNNGV. CDR3 in DNA: TGTGCCAGCAGCGGCGGACAGGGCTCTTGGAACACTGAAGCTTTCTTT. Translation: CASSGGQGSWNTEAFF.

This chain joins TRBV28 and TRBJ1-3, with 9 bases fitting TRBD1. The junction had 11 bases not matched to a gene; V was cut back by 2 bases and J by 0 bases. This CDR3 has 19 residues. The V gene's germline CDR1 is MDHEN and CDR2 SYDVKM. This CDR3 is CASSLPTPDRGSSGNTIYF. For the CDR3, the DNA is TGTGCCAGCAGTTTACCAACCCCCGACAGGGGGAGCTCTGGAAACACCATATATTTT.

The sample holds a few counts of this clonotype. The CDR3 region is CAAGRPGTGFYNEQFF. For the CDR3, the DNA is TGTGCCGCTGGACGGCCCGGGACAGGGTTTTACAATGAGCAGTTCTTC. The chain has TRBV6-1 and TRBJ2-1; 9 bases align to TRBD1. Germline-derived CDR1 and CDR2 are MNHNS and SASEGT. This CDR3 region has 16 residues. Germline trimming cut 11 bases from V and 4 bases from J; bases unmatched to any gene: 15.

This clonotype was seen a few times. This chain's CDR3 is CASSPGGFTDTQYF. DNA of the CDR3: TGCGCCAGCAGCCCAGGGGGATTCACAGATACGCAGTATTTT. The chain couples TRBV4-1 to TRBJ2-3, with TRBD1 matching 7 bases. CDR3 length equals 14 residues. V shed 4 bases and J 2 bases; nucleotides not matched to a gene: 3. Per germline, CDR1 MGHRA and CDR2 YSYEKL.

The chain combines TRBV7-3 with TRBJ2-1, with 12 bases aligning to TRBD2. There are 16 residues in the CDR3. Germline-derived CDR1 and CDR2 are SGHTA and FQGTGA. V lost 4 bases to trimming and J lost 1 base; unmatched junction nucleotides: 2. CDR3 sequence: CASSWTSGVSYNEQFF. CDR3 bases: TGTGCCAGCAGCTGGACTAGCGGGGTTTCCTACAATGAGCAGTTCTTC.

This clonotype was detected a few times. The rearrangement links TRBV12-3 or TRBV12-4 to TRBJ2-2; 10 positions match TRBD2. The length of the CDR3 is 17 residues. Trimming at V came to 2 bases and at J to 4 bases, leaving 7 bases not matched to a gene. CDR3 loop: CASSLFGPSGSTGELFF. CDR3 nucleotide sequence: TGTGCCAGCAGTTTATTTGGGCCTAGCGGGAGCACCGGGGAGCTGTTTTTT.

This clonotype has at least ten counts. J is TRBJ2-3 and V is TRBV12-3 or TRBV12-4, with 9 bases aligning to TRBD1. Trimming removed 5 bases from V and 3 bases from J; junction bases left unmatched: 9. This CDR3 comprises 16 residues. The CDR3 is CASSRYYRGRTDTQYF. The CDR3 nucleotides are TGTGCCAGCAGTCGATACTACAGGGGGCGGACAGATACGCAGTATTTT.

CDR3 loop: CATSRVDSSGNTIYF. The CDR3 bases are TGTGCCACCAGCCGGGTAGATTCCTCTGGAAACACCATATATTTT. The chain is built from TRBV15 and TRBJ1-3; D remains ambiguous. Looked up from germline, CDR1 is LNHNV and CDR2 is YYDKDF (reference sequence). V lost 5 bases to trimming and J lost 0 bases, with 11 bases between them. CDR3 length equals 15 residues.

The chain has TRBV7-9 and TRBJ1-6, with D unresolved. The CDR3 loop spans 17 amino acids. Germline lookup yields CDR1 SEHNR and CDR2 FQNEAQ (reference sequence). Trimming pared 3 bases from V and 4 bases from J, leaving 16 bases between. The CDR3 sequence: CASSFDRPPTYNSPLHF. The CDR3 nucleotides are TGTGCCAGCAGCTTCGATCGTCCGCCGACATATAATTCACCCCTCCACTTT.

This clonotype appeared a few times. The chain links TRBV3-1 to TRBJ2-7; TRBD1 might be the D (5 bases). Per germline, CDR1 LGHDT and CDR2 YNNKEL (reference sequence). Between the trimmed V and J ends, which lost 0 bases and 6 bases, there was a span of 12 bases. The CDR3 has 14 amino acids. For the CDR3, the DNA is TGTGCCAGCAGCCAAGATGTTCTAGGGGTCGAGCAGTACTTC. As protein: CASSQDVLGVEQYF.

This clonotype was seen a handful of times. The genes are TRBV4-2 and TRBJ2-7; TRBD2 matches at 11 bases. V trimming: 2 bases; J trimming: 0 bases; junction bases outside the gene matches: 6. Germline V gene sequence: CDR1 LGHNA, CDR2 YNFKEQ. The CDR3 is 17 amino acids. The CDR3 DNA follows: TGTGCCAGCAGCCAACCCCCGACTAGCGGGAACTCCTACGAGCAGTACTTC. Encoded protein: CASSQPPTSGNSYEQYF.

In this sample, this clonotype turned up a few times. Germline is not matched at one junction end, which may reflect a read error. This chain connects TRBV7-7 to TRBJ2-2; D perhaps matches TRBD2 (6 bases). CDR3 length: 16 amino acids. CDR1 is SSHAT and CDR2 is FNYEAQ in the germline V gene (reference sequence). For the CDR3, the DNA is TGTGCTAGCAGCTTAGAGTTGGAGGGGACGGCCGGGGAGCTGTTTTTT. Amino acid sequence: CASSLELEGTAGELFF. Complete variable domain (other parts from reference TRBV7-7 and TRBJ2-2): GAGVSQSPRYKVTKRGQDVTLRCDPISSHATLYWYQQALGQGPEFLTYFNYEAQPDKSGLPSDRFSAERPEGSISTLTIQRTEQRDSAMYRCASSLELEGTAGELFFGEGSRLTVL.

This clonotype was seen a handful of times. This chain connects TRBV3-1 to TRBJ1-5, with D possibly matching TRBD1 (6 bases). Per germline, CDR1 LGHDT and CDR2 YNNKEL (reference sequence). This CDR3 is 13 amino acids long. V was shortened by 3 bases and J by 6 bases, with 9 bases between the two germline ends. The CDR3 bases are TGTGCCAGCAGCCAGGGGGGGCGTCAGCCCCAGCATTTT. It encodes CASSQGGRQPQHF.

In its sample, this clonotype was seen many times. This chain joins TRBV4-1 and TRBJ2-1; 7 bases fit TRBD1. V gave up 4 bases and J gave up 7 bases; unmatched junction bases: 7. The germline V gene has CDR1 MGHRA and CDR2 YSYEKL. The CDR3 has 14 amino acids. The CDR3 DNA is TGCGCCAGCAGCCTCTTACAGGGGACGAATGAGCAGTTCTTC. Its translation is CASSLLQGTNEQFF.

This clonotype was picked up one time. This chain joins TRBV4-2 and TRBJ2-1; no definite D call. The CDR3 extends over 14 amino acids. V lost 10 bases to trimming and J lost 0 bases, with 13 bases between them. Looked up from germline, CDR1 is LGHNA and CDR2 is YNFKEQ. In nucleotides, the CDR3 is TGTGCCACCAGAGGCGGTTCCTCCTACAATGAGCAGTTCTTC. Its translation is CATRGGSSYNEQFF.

This clonotype was counted between two and nine times. The chain combines TRBV10-3 with TRBJ1-5; TRBD1 is a possible D gene (5 bases). CDR3 length: 17 residues. With 0 bases removed from V and 1 base from J, the gap between germline ends came to 13 bases. CDR1 and CDR2 (germline): ENHRY, SYGVKD. The CDR3 is CAISESGGTASNQPQHF. The CDR3 DNA reads as TGTGCCATCAGTGAGTCGGGGGGAACCGCCAGCAATCAGCCCCAGCATTTT.

This clonotype was seen a few times. The CDR3, as DNA: TGTGCCAGCAGCCAAGATACAGGGAGAGATGTACTTAGGTATGGCTACACCTTC. This encodes CASSQDTGRDVLRYGYTF. The chain combines TRBV4-2 with TRBJ1-2, with D perhaps TRBD1 (6 bases). CDR3 size: 18 residues. The V end was cut by 0 bases, the J end by 5 bases, with 22 bases between. The germline gives CDR1 LGHNA, CDR2 YNFKEQ.

The J gene is TRBJ2-1, the V gene TRBV27; D is undetermined. The germline V and J ends were trimmed by 6 bases and 0 bases, with 12 bases remaining between them. The germline CDR1 and CDR2 sequences are MNHEY and SMNVEV (reference sequence). This CDR3 is 15 amino acids long. CDR3 region: CASSSLESSYNEQFF. DNA for the CDR3: TGTGCCAGCAGCTCCCTAGAGAGCTCCTACAATGAGCAGTTCTTC.

The CDR3 DNA is TGTGCCAGCAAGACAGGTCTCCGGGATGAGCAGTTCTTC. This gives the protein CASKTGLRDEQFF. This chain links TRBV28 with TRBJ2-1, with D possibly matching TRBD1 (6 bases). Trimming left V 7 bases short and J 8 bases short, with 15 bases between. Germline V gene sequence: CDR1 MDHEN, CDR2 SYDVKM. CDR3 size: 13 residues.

The sample holds a few counts of this clonotype. The gene calls are TRBV28 and TRBJ2-4, with D unresolved. This CDR3 contains 15 residues. Germline-derived CDR1 and CDR2 are MDHEN and SYDVKM. With 5 bases removed from V and 3 bases from J, the gap between germline ends came to 14 bases. The CDR3, as DNA: TGTGCCAGCAGTCCTCGGCACAGTGGCAAAAACATTCAGTACTTC. Its protein product is CASSPRHSGKNIQYF.